These 24 T cell receptor beta chains were all obtained from the same sample, sequenced in a study of blood T cell repertoires in COVID-19 (TCRdb year 2020). Library method: the immunoSEQ multiplex PCR assay. TCRdb holds this immuneACCESS table with in-frame rearrangements only. Some clones are missing; in checked studies, unresolved V genes explain under half, and the rest has no known cause. For this sample there are roughly 160,000 clones; roughly 87% appear just once. About 7% of the sample rests with the top ten. The specimen sequenced was PBMCs or T cells enriched from blood (not recorded which). The source of these receptors is a woman aged 45-60 years who had recovered from COVID-19.

V gene TRBV5-6 combines with J gene TRBJ1-5; weak D call: TRBD1 (5 bases). The CDR3 is made up of 15 amino acids. From germline, CDR1 is SGHDT and CDR2 YYEEEE. V lost 1 base and J lost 2, with 10 bases in between. Written as DNA, the CDR3 is TGTGCCAGCAGCTTGTACCAGGGCGGCAATCAGCCCCAGCATTTT. Its translation: CASSLYQGGNQPQHF.

CDR3 sequence (DNA): TGTGCCAGCAGCCAAGCCTGGACTACCACCGGGGAGCTGTTTTTT. This encodes CASSQAWTTTGELFF. This chain uses TRBV4-2 with TRBJ2-2, with D maybe TRBD2 (6 bases). This CDR3 region has 15 residues. Germline CDR1 LGHNA, CDR2 YNFKEQ. The ends were cut back, 1 base at V and 4 bases at J, with 10 bases in the middle.

This chain connects TRBV29-1 to TRBJ2-7; 10 bases match TRBD1. CDR3 length equals 12 residues. J was trimmed by 4 bases and V by 6 bases; bases with no gene match: 3. Germline lookup yields CDR1 SQVTM and CDR2 ANQGSEA. CDR3: CSVRQGAYEQYF. CDR3 nucleotide sequence: TGCAGCGTCCGACAGGGGGCGTACGAGCAGTACTTC.

The rearrangement uses TRBV4-3 and TRBJ1-1; a possible D gene is TRBD1 (5 bases). Germline loops: CDR1 LGHNA, CDR2 YSLEER. Trimming took off 0 bases at V and 2 bases at J, with 7 bases between the two ends. There are 14 residues in the CDR3. CDR3 nucleotides: TGCGCCAGCAGCCAAGAGACAGACAACACTGAAGCTTTCTTT. Its protein is CASSQETDNTEAFF.

The chain recombines TRBV15 with TRBJ2-3, with no clear D. The germline gives CDR1 LNHNV, CDR2 YYDKDF (reference sequence). There are 12 residues in the CDR3. V gave up 5 bases and J gave up 2 bases, with 5 bases separating them. CDR3 DNA sequence: TGTGCCACCAGCGTCCTCACAGATACGCAGTATTTT. Translated: CATSVLTDTQYF.

The chain joins TRBV7-6 to TRBJ2-7; 10 bases are a match to TRBD1. Germline CDR1 is SGHVS and CDR2 is FNYEAQ. The CDR3 is made up of 15 amino acids. J was trimmed by 2 bases and V by 1 base; bases with no gene match: 2. The CDR3: CASSLGGQGAYEQYF. For the CDR3, the DNA is TGTGCCAGCAGCTTAGGCGGACAGGGGGCCTACGAGCAGTACTTC.

This clone was found once. The chain has TRBV27 and TRBJ2-7, with a tentative D call TRBD1 (5 bases). The germline V and J ends were trimmed by 4 bases and 5 bases, with 24 bases remaining between them. The CDR3 consists of 17 residues. Germline V gives CDR1 MNHEY, CDR2 SMNVEV (reference sequence). The CDR3 nucleotides are TGTGCCAGCAGTTCTCTAGGTGGCAGGGCTATTGCCGACGAGCAGTACTTC. This codes for CASSSLGGRAIADEQYF.

This sequence joins TRBV6-6 and TRBJ2-3; D perhaps matches TRBD1 (6 bases). The CDR3 contains 14 residues. Germline CDR1 MNHNY, CDR2 SVGAGI (reference sequence). V lost 5 bases to trimming and J lost 2 bases, with 11 bases between them. The CDR3 protein is CASSPRGFTDTQYF. The CDR3, as DNA: TGTGCCAGCAGTCCTAGGGGGTTCACAGATACGCAGTATTTT.

The gene calls are TRBV28 and TRBJ2-7; D unclear. The CDR3 extends over 12 amino acids. V lost 7 bases and J 3 bases, leaving 10 bases between the germline ends. Germline loops: CDR1 MDHEN, CDR2 SYDVKM. CDR3 in DNA: TGTGCCAGCACGAGGTCCCTCTACGAGCAGTACTTC. This translates into CASTRSLYEQYF.

The rearrangement uses TRBV2 and TRBJ1-1; D is ambiguous. The CDR3 spans 14 residues. V was pared by 4 bases and J by 2 bases, with 11 bases between. CDR1 SNHLY and CDR2 FYNNEI come from the germline V gene. As DNA, the CDR3 is TGTGCCAGCAGTGCACGGCAGGCAAACACTGAAGCTTTCTTT. Translated, it gives CASSARQANTEAFF.

V is TRBV4-3 and J is TRBJ2-2, with a possible D match to TRBD1 (6 bases). This CDR3 region has 15 residues. Germline CDR1 LGHNA, CDR2 YSLEER. V was shortened by 4 bases and J by 0 bases, with 9 bases between the two germline ends. The CDR3 loop reads CASSLDSANTGELFF. The CDR3 DNA is TGCGCCAGCAGCCTGGACAGCGCGAACACCGGGGAGCTGTTTTTT.

V gene TRBV19 combines with J gene TRBJ2-7; 10 bases are a match to TRBD2. The length of the CDR3 is 15 residues. The germline gives CDR1 LNHDA, CDR2 SQIVND (reference sequence). J was trimmed by 3 bases and V by 4 bases; bases with no gene match: 6. In DNA, the CDR3 is TGTGCCAGTAGTAGGGGGACTAGCGCAAGCTACGAGCAGTACTTC. This sequence encodes CASSRGTSASYEQYF.

The chain employs TRBV5-5 and TRBJ1-1; 9 nucleotides line up with TRBD1. CDR1 and CDR2 from the germline V gene are SGHKS and YYEKEE (reference sequence). Trimming at V came to 4 bases and at J to 1 base, leaving 8 bases not matched to a gene. The CDR3 length is 16 residues. CDR3: CASSKQGALANTEAFF. Here the CDR3 DNA reads TGTGCCAGCAGCAAACAGGGGGCCCTAGCGAACACTGAAGCTTTCTTT.

The chain combines TRBV27 with TRBJ1-4; possible D gene TRBD1, 5 bases. CDR1 and CDR2 (germline): MNHEY, SMNVEV (reference sequence). This CDR3 contains 15 residues. Trimming cost V 2 bases and J 7 bases, with 14 bases left between them. Here the CDR3 DNA reads TGTGCCAGCAGTTTAACTAAGGGGTTTGGTGAAAAACTGTTTTTT. Translation gives CASSLTKGFGEKLFF.

This clone was observed once. V gene TRBV20-1 combines with J gene TRBJ1-1; D gene uncertain. The length of the CDR3 is 12 residues. Germline CDR1 is DFQATT and CDR2 is SNEGSKA (reference sequence). The germline V and J ends were trimmed by 3 bases and 6 bases, with 11 bases remaining between them. This chain's CDR3 is CSASSGRAEAFF. DNA for the CDR3: TGCAGTGCTAGTTCGGGGAGGGCTGAAGCTTTCTTT.

This sequence joins TRBV10-3 and TRBJ1-3; no clear D. V lost 5 bases and J lost 2, with 7 bases in between. The CDR3 length is 13 residues. Germline assignment: CDR1 ENHRY and CDR2 SYGVKD. This CDR3 is CAISKEAGNTIYF. The CDR3 DNA is TGTGCCATCAGTAAGGAGGCTGGAAACACCATATATTTT.

V and J are TRBV18 and TRBJ1-1, with D hard to call. There are 15 residues in the CDR3. Germline V gene data show CDR1 as KGHSH and CDR2 as LQKENI. Between the trimmed V and J ends, which lost 3 bases and 1 base, there was a span of 12 bases. CDR3 DNA sequence: TGTGCCAGCTCACCCGACTTTTTAGGGAACACTGAAGCTTTCTTT. Its protein product is CASSPDFLGNTEAFF.

The V call is TRBV5-1, the J call TRBJ1-1; 8 bases fit TRBD1. The germline V gene has CDR1 SGHRS and CDR2 YFSETQ. The trim removed 2 bases at V and 0 bases at J, leaving 9 bases unmatched. The CDR3 loop spans 17 amino acids. This chain's CDR3 is CASSLETGELMNTEAFF. DNA of the CDR3: TGCGCCAGCAGCTTAGAGACAGGGGAGCTCATGAACACTGAAGCTTTCTTT.

The chain recombines TRBV5-1 with TRBJ1-1, with no clear D. CDR1 is SGHRS and CDR2 is YFSETQ in the germline V gene. The V end was cut by 4 bases, the J end by 7 bases, with 11 bases between. This CDR3 has 12 amino acids. The CDR3 DNA reads as TGCGCCAGCAGCCTTCTCCCCAGTGAAGCTTTCTTT. This translates into CASSLLPSEAFF.

The DNA of the CDR3 is TGTGCCAGCACTCCCAGTACAGGGTTAGGCTACACCTTC. Translating gives CASTPSTGLGYTF. This chain joins TRBV25-1 and TRBJ1-2, with D tentatively TRBD1 (6 bases). CDR1 is MGHDK, CDR2 SYGVNS, per germline. This CDR3 region has 13 residues. V was trimmed by 7 bases and J by 8 bases, leaving 17 bases between them.

V usage is TRBV12-3 or TRBV12-4 and J usage is TRBJ2-7; maybe TRBD1 (5 bases). Trimming cost V 2 bases and J 5 bases, with 10 bases left between them. The CDR3 loop spans 13 amino acids. CDR3: CASSLTRVHEQYF. In DNA form, the CDR3 reads TGTGCCAGCAGTTTAACCAGGGTTCACGAGCAGTACTTC.

This clone was detected once. This chain joins TRBV29-1 and TRBJ1-3, with 8 bases that match TRBD1. Germline CDR1 is SQVTM and CDR2 is ANQGSEA. V shed 6 bases, J shed 4 bases, and the junction held 5 bases outside the gene matches. This CDR3 contains 13 residues. DNA of the CDR3: TGCAGCGTCTCAGGGGGCGCGGGAAACACCATATATTTT. This codes for CSVSGGAGNTIYF. Using reference TRBV29-1 and TRBJ1-3 for the parts outside the CDR3, the full variable domain is SAVISQKPSRDICQRGTSLTIQCQVDSQVTMMFWYRQQPGQSLTLIATANQGSEATYESGFVIDKFPISRPNLTFSTLTVSNMSPEDSSIYLCSVSGGAGNTIYFGEGSWLTVV.

The chain is built from TRBV10-3 and TRBJ1-3; D remains ambiguous. V was trimmed by 3 bases and J by 4 bases, leaving 10 bases between them. The germline V gene encodes CDR1 ENHRY and CDR2 SYGVKD. The CDR3 has 14 residues. CDR3 coding DNA: TGTGCCATCAGTGACAATTTACTAGGAAACACCATATATTTT. It encodes CAISDNLLGNTIYF.

J is TRBJ2-7 and V is TRBV2, with TRBD2 identical over 7 bases. Per germline, CDR1 SNHLY and CDR2 FYNNEI. With V trimmed by 4 bases and J by 7 bases, 10 bases remained unmatched. This CDR3 is built from 14 residues. The CDR3 loop is CASSGAGVAWEQYF. For the CDR3, the DNA is TGTGCCAGCAGTGGTGCGGGAGTGGCTTGGGAGCAGTACTTC.